The sequence of this TCR beta chain was determined in a study of OX40 agonist ivuxolimab in advanced cancers. Libraries were prepared by immunoSEQ multiplex PCR; TCRdb keeps only in-frame clonotypes and omits some of them. The profile shows 80,000 to 95,000 clones, about 81% of them singletons. Per the germline V gene, CDR1 is SGHAT and CDR2 is FQNNGV. This CDR3 is 14 amino acids long. J was trimmed by 4 bases and V by 4 bases; bases with no gene match: 3. The clonotype comes from an adult with an advanced solid tumor such as melanoma, head and neck, liver or kidney cancer. The starting material was CD4+ or CD8+ T cells sorted from blood, obtained in a trial of the OX40 agonist ivuxolimab. This chain uses TRBV11-2 with TRBJ2-2, with 7 bases fitting TRBD1. The CDR3 DNA reads as TGTGCCAGCAGCTGGGGACAGTCCACCGGGGAGCTGTTTTTT. Amino acid sequence: CASSWGQSTGELFF.